The source of this T cell receptor beta chain is a study of cytomegalovirus exposure and HLA in healthy donors. The overall study: Within an early data release were tens of millions of unique TCRs drawn from HLA-typed donors. Study conclusions and caveats: Among CMV-associated TCR beta chains, most appeared HLA-restricted in a later analysis.

In the case of this clone: Its antigen is undetermined.

In germline, CDR1 is GTSNPN, CDR2 SVGIG (reference sequence). The CDR3 spans 16 residues. V shed 2 bases, J shed 6 bases, and the junction held 11 bases outside the gene matches. The PCR ran on 60 Vbeta and 13 Jbeta primers. The table came from immunoSEQ multiplex PCR; TCRdb's copy has only in-frame clones and leaves some out. The sample consists of roughly 150,000 clones, 70% to 85% of them appearing once. The sequence was obtained from a man in his forties in good health and CMV-seropositive. The sequenced material came from PBMCs. The chain carries TRBV30 and TRBJ1-5; 9 bases align to TRBD1. The DNA for the CDR3 is TGTGCCTGGAGTCCCACCGTGGGACAGGGTGGTCAGCCCCAGCATTTT. It is translated as CAWSPTVGQGGQPQHF.